This T cell receptor (beta chain) is from a study of shared clonotypes between healthy human individuals. Deep-level settings were used for running the assay. Libraries were prepared by immunoSEQ multiplex PCR; TCRdb keeps only in-frame clonotypes and omits some of them. The data hold some 1 million clones, with more than 60% observed a single time. The CDR3 consists of 15 residues. V was cut by 0 bases and J by 0 bases, with 11 bases left in between. Germline values: CDR1 GTSNPN, CDR2 SVGIG (reference sequence). The chain employs TRBV30 and TRBJ2-5; D unresolved. Source material: memory CD4+ T cells sorted from blood. Subset given: CD45RA-negative fraction. The receptor's source is a man younger than 35 in good health. The CDR3 nucleotides are TGTGCCTGGAGTGTACGTACGGTGGACCAAGAGACCCAGTACTTC. Amino acids: CAWSVRTVDQETQYF. Drawing the rest from reference TRBV30 and TRBJ2-5, the complete variable domain is SQTIHQWPATLVQPVGSPLSLECTVEGTSNPNLYWYRQAAGRGLQLLFYSVGIGQISSEVPQNLSASRPQDRQFILSSKKLLLSDSGFYLCAWSVRTVDQETQYFGPGTRLLVL.